This T cell receptor (beta chain) was sequenced for a study of monozygotic twins with inflammatory bowel disease. The study, taken as a whole, reports: Clonotype overlap with others was lower in IBD patients than in healthy twins, a difference that was greatest with disease activity. IBD patients showed reduced TCRbeta diversity (inverse Simpson) versus healthy co-twins.

The CDR3 contains 13 residues. A word on this clonotype: Its antigen is undetermined.

Template switching incorporated UMIs with a 6-nucleotide sample barcode. Reanalyzing the 5' RACE reads, TCRdb keeps one entry per CDR3 protein, without DNA. The specimen's table records some 190,000 distinct CDR3 sequences. The receptor's source is a human donor with ulcerative colitis or Crohn's disease, or a healthy co-twin of an affected twin (not recorded which). The sequenced material came from blood. This rearrangement joins TRBV12-3 or TRBV12-4 to TRBJ1-5; TCRdb gives TRBD1 as the D gene, but with no DNA this cannot be confirmed. This CDR3 is CASRTGENQPQHF.